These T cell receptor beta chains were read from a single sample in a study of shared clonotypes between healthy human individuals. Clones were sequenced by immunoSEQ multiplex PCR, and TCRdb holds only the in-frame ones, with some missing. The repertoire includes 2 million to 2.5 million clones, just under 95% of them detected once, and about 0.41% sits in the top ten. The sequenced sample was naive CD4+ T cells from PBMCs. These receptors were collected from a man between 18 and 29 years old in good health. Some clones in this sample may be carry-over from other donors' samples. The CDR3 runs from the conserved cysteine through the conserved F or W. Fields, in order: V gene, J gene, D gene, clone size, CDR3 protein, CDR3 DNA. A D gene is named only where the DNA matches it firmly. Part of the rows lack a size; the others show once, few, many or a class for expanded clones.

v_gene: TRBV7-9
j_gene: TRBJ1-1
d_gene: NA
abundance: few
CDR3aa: CASSPQQGTEAFF
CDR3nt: TGTGCCAGCAGCCCTCAGCAGGGGACTGAAGCTTTCTTT

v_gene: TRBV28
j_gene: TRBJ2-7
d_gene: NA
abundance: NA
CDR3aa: CASSLWTGNYEQYF
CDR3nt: TGTGCCAGCAGTTTATGGACAGGAAACTACGAGCAGTACTTC

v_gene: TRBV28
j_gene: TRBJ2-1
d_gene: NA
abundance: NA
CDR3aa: CASSSGSGGYNEQFF
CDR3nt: TGTGCCAGCAGTTCGGGTAGCGGAGGATACAATGAGCAGTTCTTC

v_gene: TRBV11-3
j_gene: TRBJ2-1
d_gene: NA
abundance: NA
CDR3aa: CASSPGRRAGISNEQFF
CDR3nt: TGTGCCAGCAGCCCAGGGCGCAGGGCGGGAATTAGCAATGAGCAGTTCTTC

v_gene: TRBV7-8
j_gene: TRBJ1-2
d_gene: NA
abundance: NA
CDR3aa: CASSVNQDSRFTF
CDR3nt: TGTGCCAGCAGCGTTAATCAGGACAGCCGATTTACCTTC

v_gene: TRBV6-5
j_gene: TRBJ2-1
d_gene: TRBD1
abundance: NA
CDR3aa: CASRQTGTGDHEQFF
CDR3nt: TGTGCCAGCAGACAAACCGGGACAGGGGACCATGAGCAGTTCTTC

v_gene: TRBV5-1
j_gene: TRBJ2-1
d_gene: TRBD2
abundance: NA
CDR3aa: CASSLGLAGRGNEQFF
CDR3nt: TGCGCCAGCAGCTTGGGACTAGCGGGACGGGGGAATGAGCAGTTCTTC

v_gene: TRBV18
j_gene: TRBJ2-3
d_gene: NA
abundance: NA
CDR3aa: CASSLVQQVASTDTQYF
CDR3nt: TGTGCCAGCTCACTCGTTCAGCAGGTTGCTAGCACAGATACGCAGTATTTT

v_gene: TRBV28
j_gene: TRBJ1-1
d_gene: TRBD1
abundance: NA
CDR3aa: CASPSRDRGLGTEAFF
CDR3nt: TGTGCCAGCCCAAGCCGGGACAGGGGGCTCGGCACTGAAGCTTTCTTT

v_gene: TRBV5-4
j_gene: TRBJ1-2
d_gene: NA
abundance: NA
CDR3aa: CASSPGAGKGGGYTF
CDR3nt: TGTGCCAGCAGCCCAGGCGCGGGGAAGGGAGGTGGCTACACCTTC

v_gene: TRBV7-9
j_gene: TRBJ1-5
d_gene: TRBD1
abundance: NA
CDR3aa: CASSLDRTGEGNQPQHF
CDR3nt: TGTGCCAGCAGCTTAGATCGCACAGGGGAGGGCAATCAGCCCCAGCATTTT

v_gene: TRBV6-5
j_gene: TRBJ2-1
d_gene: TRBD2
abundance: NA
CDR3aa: CASSYSKLAKQFF
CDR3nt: TGTGCCAGCAGTTACTCGAAACTAGCGAAGCAGTTCTTC

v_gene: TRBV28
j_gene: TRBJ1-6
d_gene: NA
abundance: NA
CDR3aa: CASNRDEGSPLHF
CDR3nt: TGTGCCAGCAATCGGGACGAGGGTTCACCCCTCCACTTT

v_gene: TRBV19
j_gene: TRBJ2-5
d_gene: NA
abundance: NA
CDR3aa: CASSGVVGTQYF
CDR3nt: TGTGCCAGTAGTGGAGTAGTGGGGACCCAGTACTTC

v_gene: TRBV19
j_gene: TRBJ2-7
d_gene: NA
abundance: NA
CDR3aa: CASSLQGLGEKEQYF
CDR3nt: TGTGCCAGTAGTTTACAGGGCCTCGGTGAGAAGGAGCAGTACTTC

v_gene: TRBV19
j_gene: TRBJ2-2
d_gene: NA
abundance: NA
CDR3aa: CASSIGTPTGELFF
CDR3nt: TGTGCCAGTAGTATTGGCACCCCCACCGGGGAGCTGTTTTTT

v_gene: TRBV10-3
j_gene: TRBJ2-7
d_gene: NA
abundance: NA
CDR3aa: CAISESVDGSYEQYF
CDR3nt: TGTGCCATCAGTGAGTCAGTAGACGGATCCTACGAGCAGTACTTC

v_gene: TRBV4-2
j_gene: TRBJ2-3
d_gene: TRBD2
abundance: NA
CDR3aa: CASSQMKRDDTDTQYF
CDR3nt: TGTGCCAGCAGCCAAATGAAGCGGGATGACACAGATACGCAGTATTTT

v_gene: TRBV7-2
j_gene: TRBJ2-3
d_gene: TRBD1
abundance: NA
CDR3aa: CASSSWDRGTDTQYF
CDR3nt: TGTGCCAGCAGCTCCTGGGACAGGGGCACAGATACGCAGTATTTT

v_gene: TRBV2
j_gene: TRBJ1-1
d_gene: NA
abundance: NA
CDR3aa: CASSVGVGVGNTEAFF
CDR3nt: TGTGCCAGCAGTGTAGGGGTAGGTGTGGGGAACACTGAAGCTTTCTTT

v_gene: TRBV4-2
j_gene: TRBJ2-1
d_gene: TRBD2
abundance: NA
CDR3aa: CASSQRALAGSNEQFF
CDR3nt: TGTGCCAGCAGCCAAAGGGCACTAGCGGGAAGTAATGAGCAGTTCTTC

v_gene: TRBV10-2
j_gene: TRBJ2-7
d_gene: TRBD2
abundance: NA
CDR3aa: CASRPGLARYEQYF
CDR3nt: TGCGCCAGCAGACCGGGACTAGCGCGCTACGAGCAGTACTTC

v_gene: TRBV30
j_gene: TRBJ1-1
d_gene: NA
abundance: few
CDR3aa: CAWSVRGGHTEAFF
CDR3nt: TGTGCCTGGAGTGTACGGGGGGGGCACACTGAAGCTTTCTTT

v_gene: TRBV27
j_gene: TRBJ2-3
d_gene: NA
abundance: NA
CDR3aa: CASSLSVSGTDTQYF
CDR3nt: TGTGCCAGCAGTTTAAGTGTCTCGGGCACAGATACGCAGTATTTT

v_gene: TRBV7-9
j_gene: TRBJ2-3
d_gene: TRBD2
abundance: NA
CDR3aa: CASSPRGLAGADTQYF
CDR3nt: TGTGCCAGCAGCCCCCGGGGACTAGCGGGAGCAGATACGCAGTATTTT

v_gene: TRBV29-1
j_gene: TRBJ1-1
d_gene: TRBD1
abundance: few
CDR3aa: CSVSRTGTLNTEAFF
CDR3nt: TGCAGCGTCTCGAGGACAGGCACCTTGAACACTGAAGCTTTCTTT

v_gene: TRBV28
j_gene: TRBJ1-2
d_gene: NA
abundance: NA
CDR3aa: CASQGQNYGYTF
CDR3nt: TGTGCCAGCCAAGGACAGAACTATGGCTACACCTTC

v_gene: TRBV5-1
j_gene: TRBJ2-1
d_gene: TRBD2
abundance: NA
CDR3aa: CASSLGTSGVNEQFF
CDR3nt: TGCGCCAGCAGCCTGGGGACTAGCGGGGTGAATGAGCAGTTCTTC

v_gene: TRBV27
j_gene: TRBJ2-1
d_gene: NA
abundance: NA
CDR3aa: CASSAFLAFRVPHEQFF
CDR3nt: TGTGCCAGCAGTGCCTTCCTAGCTTTCCGGGTCCCGCATGAGCAGTTCTTC

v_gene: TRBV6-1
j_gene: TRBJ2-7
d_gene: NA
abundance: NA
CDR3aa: CASSVGGLSSYEQYF
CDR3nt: TGTGCCAGCAGCGTAGGGGGTCTGAGCTCCTACGAGCAGTACTTC

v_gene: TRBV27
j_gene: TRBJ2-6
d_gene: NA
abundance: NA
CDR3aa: CASRGSISGANVLTF
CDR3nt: TGTGCCAGCAGGGGATCTATCTCTGGGGCCAACGTCCTGACTTTC

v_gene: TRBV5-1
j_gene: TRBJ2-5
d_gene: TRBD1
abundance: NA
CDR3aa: CASSLAGTGELETQYF
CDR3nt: TGCGCCAGCAGCTTGGCCGGGACAGGGGAGTTGGAGACCCAGTACTTC

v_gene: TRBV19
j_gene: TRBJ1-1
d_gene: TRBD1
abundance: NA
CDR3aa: CASSMGPFGTGMSRYTEAFF
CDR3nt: TGTGCCAGTAGTATGGGACCCTTTGGGACAGGGATGTCGAGGTACACTGAAGCTTTCTTT

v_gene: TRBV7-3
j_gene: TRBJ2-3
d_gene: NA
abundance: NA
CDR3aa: CASSLMGGGGTDTQYF
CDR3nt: TGTGCCAGCAGCTTAATGGGGGGCGGAGGCACAGATACGCAGTATTTT

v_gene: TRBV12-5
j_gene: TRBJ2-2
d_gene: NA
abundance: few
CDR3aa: CASGLHTGELFF
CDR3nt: TGTGCTAGTGGTTTGCACACCGGGGAGCTGTTTTTT

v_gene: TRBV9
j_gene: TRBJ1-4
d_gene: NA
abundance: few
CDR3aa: CASSESPVSNEKLFF
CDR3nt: TGTGCCAGCAGCGAGAGCCCCGTGTCCAATGAAAAACTGTTTTTT

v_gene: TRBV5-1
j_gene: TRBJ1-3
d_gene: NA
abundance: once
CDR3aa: CASSLGTPGNTIYF
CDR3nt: TGCGCCAGCAGCTTGGGGACTCCTGGAAACACCATATATTTT

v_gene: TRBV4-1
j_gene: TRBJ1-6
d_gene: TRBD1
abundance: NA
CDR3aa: CASSQVGRGSGSPLHF
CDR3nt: TGCGCCAGCAGCCAAGTCGGCAGGGGGAGCGGCTCACCCCTCCACTTT

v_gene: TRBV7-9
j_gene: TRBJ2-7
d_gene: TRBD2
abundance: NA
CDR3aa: CASSLSGGGPYF
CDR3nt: TGTGCCAGCAGCCTCAGCGGGGGGGGCCCGTACTTC

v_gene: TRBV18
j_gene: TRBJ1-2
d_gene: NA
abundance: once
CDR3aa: CASSPGRRQYGYTF
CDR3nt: TGTGCCAGCTCACCCGGACGGCGCCAATATGGCTACACCTTC

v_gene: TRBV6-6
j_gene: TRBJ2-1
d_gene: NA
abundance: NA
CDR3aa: CATSSYNEQFF
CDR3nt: TGTGCCACCAGCTCCTACAATGAGCAGTTCTTC

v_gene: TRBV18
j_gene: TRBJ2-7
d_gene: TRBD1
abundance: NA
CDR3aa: CASSPGTDLSYEQYF
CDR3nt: TGTGCCAGCTCACCCGGGACAGATCTTTCCTACGAGCAGTACTTC

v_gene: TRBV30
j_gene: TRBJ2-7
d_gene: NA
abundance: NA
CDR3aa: CAWSHASGSASF
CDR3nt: TGTGCCTGGAGCCACGCATCTGGTAGTGCCAGCTTC